This T cell receptor (beta chain) was observed in a study of blood T cells in healthy people across ages. The germline V gene has CDR1 KGHDR and CDR2 SFDVKD. This CDR3 contains 16 residues. V shed 4 bases, J shed 4 bases, and the junction held 5 bases outside the gene matches. The authors ran a second PCR of about 6 to 11 cycles using a sample-barcoded 5' primer and a J-beta primer mix. TCRdb analysed the 5' RACE reads with MiXCR anew, one entry per CDR3 protein. The repertoire has 800,000 or so distinct CDR3 sequences, about half of them found once; the top ten carry 15% to 20%. In its sample, this clonotype was seen a few times. What it recognizes is unknown. General study points: Naive CD4+ cells and diversity were both higher in long-lived donors than in aged donors. Expanded clonotype shifts may have been confounded, as the donors had an unknown CMV status.

Source material: blood. This TCR came from a man older than 75 in good health. The chain joins TRBV24-1 to TRBJ2-3; 12 bases match TRBD1. The CDR3 DNA follows: TGTGCCACCAGTGACCCGGGACAGGGGGCCGCAGATACGCAGTATTTT. It translates to CATSDPGQGAADTQYF.